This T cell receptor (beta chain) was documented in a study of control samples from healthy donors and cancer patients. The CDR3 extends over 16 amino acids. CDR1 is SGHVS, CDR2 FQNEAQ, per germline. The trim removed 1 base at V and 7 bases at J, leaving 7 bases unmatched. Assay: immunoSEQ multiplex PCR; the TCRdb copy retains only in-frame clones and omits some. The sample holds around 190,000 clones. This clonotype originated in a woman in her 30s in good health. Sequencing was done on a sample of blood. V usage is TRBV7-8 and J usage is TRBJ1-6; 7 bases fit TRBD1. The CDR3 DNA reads TGTGCCAGCAGCTTAGGAGCCAGGGGGAAAAATTCACCCCTCCACTTT. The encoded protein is CASSLGARGKNSPLHF.